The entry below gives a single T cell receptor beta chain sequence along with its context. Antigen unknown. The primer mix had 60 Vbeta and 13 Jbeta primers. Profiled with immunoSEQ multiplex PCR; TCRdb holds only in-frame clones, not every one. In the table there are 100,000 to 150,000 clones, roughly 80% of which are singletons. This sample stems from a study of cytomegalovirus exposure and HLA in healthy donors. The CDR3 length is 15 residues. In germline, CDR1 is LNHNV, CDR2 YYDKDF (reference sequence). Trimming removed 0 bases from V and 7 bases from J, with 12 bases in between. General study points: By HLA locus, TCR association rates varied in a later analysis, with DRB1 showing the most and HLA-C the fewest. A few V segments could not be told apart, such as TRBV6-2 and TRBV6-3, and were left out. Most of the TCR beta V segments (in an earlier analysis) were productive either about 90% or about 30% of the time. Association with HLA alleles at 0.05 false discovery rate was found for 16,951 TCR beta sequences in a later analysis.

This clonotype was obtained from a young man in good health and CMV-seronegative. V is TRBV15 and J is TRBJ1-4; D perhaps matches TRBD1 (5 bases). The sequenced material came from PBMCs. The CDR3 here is CATSREGEVFEKLFF. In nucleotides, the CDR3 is TGTGCCACCAGCAGAGAAGGGGAGGTCTTTGAAAAACTGTTTTTT. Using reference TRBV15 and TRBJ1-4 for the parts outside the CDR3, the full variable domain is DAMVIQNPRYQVTQFGKPVTLSCSQTLNHNVMYWYQQKSSQAPKLLFHYYDKDFNNEADTPDNFQSRRPNTSFCFLDIRSPGLGDTAMYLCATSREGEVFEKLFFGSGTQLSVL.